This is a list of T cell receptor beta chains from one sample in a study of cytomegalovirus exposure and HLA in healthy donors. Method: immunoSEQ multiplex PCR; TCRdb's copy keeps in-frame clones and lacks some. This sample has some 100,000 clones, with roughly 90% found just once. Sequencing was carried out using PBMCs. Every receptor here comes from a woman between 18 and 29 years old in good health and CMV-seronegative. CDR3s include the opening cysteine and the closing phenylalanine or tryptophan. Each record gives: clone size, J gene, V gene, D gene, CDR3 DNA, CDR3 protein. A D gene is named only where the DNA matches it firmly. Size is stated for part of the rows, as once, few or many counts, or as a class when the clone is expanded.

- | TRBJ2-2 | TRBV11-2 | TRBD1 | TGTGCCAGCAGCAACACAGGGGTCCCCACCGGGGAGCTGTTTTTT | CASSNTGVPTGELFF
many | TRBJ1-1 | TRBV11-2 | - | TGTGCCAGCAGTTCAGGGGTGGGTGAAGCTTTCTTT | CASSSGVGEAFF
- | TRBJ2-1 | TRBV18 | - | TGTGCCAGCTCACCTAGACTTAACAATGAGCAGTTCTTC | CASSPRLNNEQFF
- | TRBJ2-1 | TRBV7-3 | TRBD1 | TGTGCCAGCAGCTGGACAGGGCCACACAATGAGCAGTTCTTC | CASSWTGPHNEQFF
- | TRBJ1-1 | TRBV20-1 | - | TGCAGTGCTACACGGACTGAAGCTTTCTTT | CSATRTEAFF
- | TRBJ1-1 | TRBV6-5 | - | TGTGCCAGCAGGTATACAGGGTGGGGAACTGAAGCTTTCTTT | CASRYTGWGTEAFF
- | TRBJ2-5 | TRBV5-4 | TRBD2 | TGTGCCAGCAGCTCGGCTAGCGGTAAAGAGACCCAGTACTTC | CASSSASGKETQYF
- | TRBJ1-5 | TRBV5-4 | - | TGTGCCAGCAGCTTTGCAGGGCCTAATCAGCCCCAGCATTTT | CASSFAGPNQPQHF
- | TRBJ1-1 | TRBV18 | - | TGTGCCAGCTCACCAATGGCAGGAACTTACAACACTGAAGCTTTCTTT | CASSPMAGTYNTEAFF
- | TRBJ2-3 | TRBV7-9 | TRBD2 | TGTGCCAGCAGCTTAAGGGAGGGGAGCCCTACGCAGTATTTT | CASSLREGSPTQYF
- | TRBJ2-2 | TRBV30 | TRBD1 | TGTGCCTGGGACAGGGGGCTGGGCACCGGGGAGCTGTTTTTT | CAWDRGLGTGELFF
- | TRBJ2-1 | TRBV28 | TRBD1 | TGTGCCAGGAGTCCCCCCTCGGACAGGAACAATGAGCAGTTCTTC | CARSPPSDRNNEQFF
- | TRBJ1-2 | TRBV5-6 | - | TGTGCCAGCAGCTTGGGCAGGGTAGGCCGTGGCTACACCTTC | CASSLGRVGRGYTF
once | TRBJ1-1 | TRBV9 | - | TGTGCCAGCAGCGTAGTGGGGGGTGGTACTGAAGCTTTCTTT | CASSVVGGGTEAFF
- | TRBJ1-1 | TRBV5-1 | TRBD1 | TGCGCCAGCAGCTTGGTGGCCGGGACAGGGGAAGCTTTCTTT | CASSLVAGTGEAFF
- | TRBJ2-5 | TRBV30 | TRBD2 | TGTGCCTGGCGCCTTAGCGGGGGGGCAGAGACCCAGTACTTC | CAWRLSGGAETQYF
- | TRBJ1-1 | TRBV6-5 | - | TGTGCCAGCAGTGACAGTTTTGGAGCTTTCTTT | CASSDSFGAFF
- | TRBJ2-3 | TRBV6-5 | TRBD2 | TGTGCCAGCAATATAGCGGGGGACACAGATACGCAGTATTTT | CASNIAGDTDTQYF
- | TRBJ2-6 | TRBV19 | TRBD1 | TGTGCCAGTAGTGGGACAGGGGGCTCTGGGGCCAACGTCCTGACTTTC | CASSGTGGSGANVLTF
- | TRBJ2-3 | TRBV20-1 | - | TGCAGCCGAGGGGGTACGCAGTATTTT | CSRGGTQYF
once | TRBJ2-1 | TRBV7-9 | TRBD1 | TGTGCCAGCAGCCAACGGGACAGCACCTACAATGAGCAGTTCTTC | CASSQRDSTYNEQFF
few | TRBJ2-2 | TRBV9 | - | TGTGCCAGCAGCGCAATATCCACCGCAGGGACCGGGGAGCTGTTTTTT | CASSAISTAGTGELFF
- | TRBJ2-2 | TRBV7-9 | - | TGTGCCAGCAGCACCGACAGACGGTACACCGGGGAGCTGTTTTTT | CASSTDRRYTGELFF
- | TRBJ1-2 | TRBV7-2 | TRBD1 | TGTGCCAGCAGCCCCCGACAGGGGGCCAAATCTAACTATGGCTACACCTTC | CASSPRQGAKSNYGYTF
- | TRBJ2-3 | TRBV27 | - | TGTGCCAGCAGCCTGACTGTAGCGGCAGATACGCAGTATTTT | CASSLTVAADTQYF
- | TRBJ2-2 | TRBV2 | - | TGTGCCAGCAGGAGGGGACAGAACACCGGGGAGCTGTTTTTT | CASRRGQNTGELFF
- | TRBJ2-1 | TRBV2 | TRBD2 | TGTGCCAGCAGCGAAACCGGACTAGTAAGTGAGCAGTTCTTC | CASSETGLVSEQFF
once | TRBJ2-5 | TRBV7-6 | - | TGTGCCAGCAGCTTAGTGGGGGCTGGCACCGCAAGTTCCCAAGAGACCCAGTACTTC | CASSLVGAGTASSQETQYF
- | TRBJ2-2 | TRBV18 | - | TGTGCCAGCTCCCGAGACACCACCGGGGAGCTGTTTTTT | CASSRDTTGELFF
- | TRBJ1-2 | TRBV30 | TRBD1 | TGTGCCTGGAGGGACCGGGACAGCATTTACTATGGCTACACCTTC | CAWRDRDSIYYGYTF
- | TRBJ1-4 | TRBV4-1 | TRBD1 | TGCGCCAGCAGCCAAGGTCTGGGGCGCAGACAGGGGATGGAAAAACTGTTTTTT | CASSQGLGRRQGMEKLFF
- | TRBJ1-5 | TRBV6-5 | - | TGTGCCAGCAGTTACCTCGGGGAGAATCAGCCCCAGCATTTT | CASSYLGENQPQHF
once | TRBJ1-4 | TRBV4-2 | TRBD1 | TGTGCCAGCAGCCAAGGAGACAGGGTCGGCGAAAAACTGTTTTTT | CASSQGDRVGEKLFF
- | TRBJ1-4 | TRBV2 | - | TGTGCCAGCCGTGGGAGACTTAATGAAAAACTGTTTTTT | CASRGRLNEKLFF
once | TRBJ2-7 | TRBV19 | - | TGTGCCAGTAGTATTTATCGTTTCGGGGGTAAGGACGAGCAGTACTTC | CASSIYRFGGKDEQYF
once | TRBJ2-3 | TRBV5-4 | - | TGTGCCAGCGGACTGACCGCTAGCACAGATACGCAGTATTTT | CASGLTASTDTQYF